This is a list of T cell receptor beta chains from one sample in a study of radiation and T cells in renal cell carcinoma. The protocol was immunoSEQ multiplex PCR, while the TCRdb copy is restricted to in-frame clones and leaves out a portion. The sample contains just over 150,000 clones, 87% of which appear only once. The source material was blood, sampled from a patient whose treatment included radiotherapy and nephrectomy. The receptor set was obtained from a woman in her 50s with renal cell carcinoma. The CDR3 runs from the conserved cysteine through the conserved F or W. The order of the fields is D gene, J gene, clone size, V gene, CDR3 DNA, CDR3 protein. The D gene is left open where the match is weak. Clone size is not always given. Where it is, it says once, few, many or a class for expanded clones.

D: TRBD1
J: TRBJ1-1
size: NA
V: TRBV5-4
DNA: TGTGCCAGCAGCTTGTTTGACAGGGTGGACACTGAAGCTTTCTTT
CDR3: CASSLFDRVDTEAFF

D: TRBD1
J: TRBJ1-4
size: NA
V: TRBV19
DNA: TGTGCCAGTAGTGACGGGACAGGGGTCGAAAAACTGTTTTTT
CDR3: CASSDGTGVEKLFF

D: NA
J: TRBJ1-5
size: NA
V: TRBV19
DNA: TGTGCCAGTAGTTTCCAGGGGAGGGGCAATCAGCCCCAGCATTTT
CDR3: CASSFQGRGNQPQHF

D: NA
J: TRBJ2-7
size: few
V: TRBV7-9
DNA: TGTGCCAGCATCCAGGCGGGGGCATCCCACGAGCAGTACTTC
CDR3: CASIQAGASHEQYF

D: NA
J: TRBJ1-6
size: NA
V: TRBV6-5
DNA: TGTGCCAGCAGTCGATTCGCAAATTCACCCCTCCACTTT
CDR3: CASSRFANSPLHF

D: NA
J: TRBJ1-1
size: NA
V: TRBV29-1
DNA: TGCAGCGTTGAAGGTGTCAGGGAGAACACTGAAGCTTTCTTT
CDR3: CSVEGVRENTEAFF

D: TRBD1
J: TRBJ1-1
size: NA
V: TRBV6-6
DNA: TGTGCCAGCAATGGACAGGGGAGAAACACTGAAGCTTTCTTT
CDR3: CASNGQGRNTEAFF

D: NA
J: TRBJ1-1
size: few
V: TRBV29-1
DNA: TGCAGCGTTATACTGACCTTGAACACTGAAGCTTTCTTT
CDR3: CSVILTLNTEAFF

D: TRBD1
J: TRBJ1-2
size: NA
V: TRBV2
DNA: TGTGCCAGCAGTGAGAGGCAGGGGGGATTCTATGGCTACACCTTC
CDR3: CASSERQGGFYGYTF

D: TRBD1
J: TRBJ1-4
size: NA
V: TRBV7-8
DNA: TGTGCCAGCAGCTTAGCGGGTGGCAGGGGGACTAATGAAAAACTGTTTTTT
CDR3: CASSLAGGRGTNEKLFF

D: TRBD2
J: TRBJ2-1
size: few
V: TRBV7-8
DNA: TGTGCCAGCAGTAAAGGACTAGCGGGCTCCTACAATGAGCAGTTCTTC
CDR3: CASSKGLAGSYNEQFF

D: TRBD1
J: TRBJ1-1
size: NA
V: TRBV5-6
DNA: TGTGCCAGCAGCTCCGGACAGGGTTTCGCTGAAGCTTTCTTT
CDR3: CASSSGQGFAEAFF

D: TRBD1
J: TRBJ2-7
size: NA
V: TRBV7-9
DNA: TGTGCCAGCAGCCTGGACAGGACAGACTACGAGCAGTACTTC
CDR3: CASSLDRTDYEQYF

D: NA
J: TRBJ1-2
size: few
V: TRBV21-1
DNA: TGTGCCAGCACGTCGAAAGGGGTCCGTCGCCATGGCTACACCTTC
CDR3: CASTSKGVRRHGYTF

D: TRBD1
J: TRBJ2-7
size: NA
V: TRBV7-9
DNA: TGTGCCAGCAGCTTTTCGGGACAGGGGCCCTACGAGCAGTACTTC
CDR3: CASSFSGQGPYEQYF

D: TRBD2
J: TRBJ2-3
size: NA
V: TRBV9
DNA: TGTGCCAGCAGCGTAGCGGGGGGACCCACAGATACGCAGTATTTT
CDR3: CASSVAGGPTDTQYF

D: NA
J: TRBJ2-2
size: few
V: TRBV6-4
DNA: TGTGCCAGCAGTGAGCAGGGGGAGGTACTCACCGGGGAGCTGTTTTTT
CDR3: CASSEQGEVLTGELFF

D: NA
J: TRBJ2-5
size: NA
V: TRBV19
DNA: TGTGCCAGTAGTAACGTGGAGACCCAGTACTTC
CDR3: CASSNVETQYF

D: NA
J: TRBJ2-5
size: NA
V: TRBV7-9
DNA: TGTGCCAGCAGTCCTAGAGGCGGGGGCGACCAAGAGACCCAGTACTTC
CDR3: CASSPRGGGDQETQYF

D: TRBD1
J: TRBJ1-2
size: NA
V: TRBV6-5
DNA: TGTGCCAGCAGTTACAACAGGGGGGTTGATGGCTACACCTTC
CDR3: CASSYNRGVDGYTF

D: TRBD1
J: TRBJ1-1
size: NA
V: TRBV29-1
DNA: TGCAGGTTACAGGGGCGAGGCAGAAACACTGAAGCTTTCTTT
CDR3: CRLQGRGRNTEAFF

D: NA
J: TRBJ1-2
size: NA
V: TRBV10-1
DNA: TGCGCCAGCAGTGAGACGGGTTTAGGGGGGGATGGCTACACCTTC
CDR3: CASSETGLGGDGYTF

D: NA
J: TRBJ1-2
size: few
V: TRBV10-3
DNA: TGTGCCATCAGTGACCATAGCGCGGCCGCAAGAAACTATGGCTACACCTTC
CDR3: CAISDHSAAARNYGYTF

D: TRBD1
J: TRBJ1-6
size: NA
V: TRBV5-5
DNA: TGTGCCAGCAGCTGGACAGGGGATAATTCACCCCTCCACTTT
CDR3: CASSWTGDNSPLHF

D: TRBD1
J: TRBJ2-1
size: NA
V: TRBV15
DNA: TGTGCCACCAGCAGCCGCCCGACAGGGGGCGGCCGATTGGATGAGCAGTTCTTC
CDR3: CATSSRPTGGGRLDEQFF

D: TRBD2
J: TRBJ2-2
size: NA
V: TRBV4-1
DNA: TGCGCCAGCAGCCAAGAAGATTTGAGCGGGGGGGCCGGGGAGCTGTTTTTT
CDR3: CASSQEDLSGGAGELFF

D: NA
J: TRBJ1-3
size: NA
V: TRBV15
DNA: TGTGCCACCAGCAGAGATCAGCCAGGGGCGACGGGAAACACCATATATTTT
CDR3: CATSRDQPGATGNTIYF

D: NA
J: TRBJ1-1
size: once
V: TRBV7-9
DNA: TGTGCCAGCAGCTTGGAGGCGGGAAACACTGAAGCTTTCTTT
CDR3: CASSLEAGNTEAFF

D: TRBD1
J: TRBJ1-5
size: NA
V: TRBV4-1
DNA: TGCGCCAGCAGCCAAGAGGCGACAGGGCTTCAGCCCCAGCATTTT
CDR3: CASSQEATGLQPQHF

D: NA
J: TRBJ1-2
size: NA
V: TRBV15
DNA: TGTGCCACCAGCAGAGAGAGCCCAGGCGCGGTTAACTATGGCTACACCTTC
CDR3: CATSRESPGAVNYGYTF

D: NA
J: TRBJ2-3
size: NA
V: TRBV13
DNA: TGTGCCAGCAGCTTATCCCGAGGGGGGGGGAGCACAGATACGCAGTATTTT
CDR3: CASSLSRGGGSTDTQYF

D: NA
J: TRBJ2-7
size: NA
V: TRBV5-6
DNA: TGTGCCAGCAGCTTACTAACCTACGAGCAGTACTTC
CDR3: CASSLLTYEQYF

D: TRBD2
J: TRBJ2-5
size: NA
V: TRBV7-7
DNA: TGTGCTAGCAGCCCGGGACTAGCGTTCCAAGAGACCCAGTACTTC
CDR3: CASSPGLAFQETQYF

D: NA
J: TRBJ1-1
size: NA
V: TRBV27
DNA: TGTGCCAGCAGTACAGGGATGGGAACTGAAGCTTTCTTT
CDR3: CASSTGMGTEAFF

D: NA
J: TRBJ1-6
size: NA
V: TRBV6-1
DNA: TGTGCCAGCAGTGAAGCTGAATCACCCCTCCACTTT
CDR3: CASSEAESPLHF

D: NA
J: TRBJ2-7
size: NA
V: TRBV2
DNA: TGTGCCAGCAGTGAAGCCCTCTACGAGCAGTACTTC
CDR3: CASSEALYEQYF

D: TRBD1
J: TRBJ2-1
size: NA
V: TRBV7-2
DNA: TGTGCCAGCAGCTTAGCAGGGGGCCCCTCCTACAATGAGCAGTTCTTC
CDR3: CASSLAGGPSYNEQFF

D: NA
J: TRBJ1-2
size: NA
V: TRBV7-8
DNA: TGTGCCAGCAGCTCAAGCCCCGCCACCCTGAGTAACTATGGCTACACCTTC
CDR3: CASSSSPATLSNYGYTF

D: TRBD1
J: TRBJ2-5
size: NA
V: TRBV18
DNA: TGTGCCAGCTCACCTCTGATTGGGACAGGGGAAGAGACCCAGTACTTC
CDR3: CASSPLIGTGEETQYF

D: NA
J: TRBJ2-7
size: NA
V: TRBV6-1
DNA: TGTGCCAGCAGTGAACAGGGGAAGTACGAGCAGTACTTC
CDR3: CASSEQGKYEQYF

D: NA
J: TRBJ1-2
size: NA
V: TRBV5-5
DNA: TGTGCCAGCAGCTTTGGTGGGGCTAACTATGGCTACACCTTC
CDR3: CASSFGGANYGYTF

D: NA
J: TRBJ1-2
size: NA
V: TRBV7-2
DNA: TGTGCCAGCAGCTTAGATCCGGGAGGCGGCTACACCTTC
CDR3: CASSLDPGGGYTF

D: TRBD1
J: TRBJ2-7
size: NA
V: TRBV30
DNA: TGTGCCTGGGGCGGCCGGGACAGGGGATTCTACGAGCAGTACTTC
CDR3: CAWGGRDRGFYEQYF

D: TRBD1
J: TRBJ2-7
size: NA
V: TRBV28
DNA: TGTGCCAGCAGAGGGACAGGGATCTACGAGCAGTACTTC
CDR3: CASRGTGIYEQYF

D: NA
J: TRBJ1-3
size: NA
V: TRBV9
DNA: TGTGCCAGCAGCGTTGACCCTAACTCTGGAAACACCATATATTTT
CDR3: CASSVDPNSGNTIYF

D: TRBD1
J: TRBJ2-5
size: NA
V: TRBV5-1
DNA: TGCGCCAGCAGCCGAGGACAGGGTAGAGAGACCCAGTACTTC
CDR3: CASSRGQGRETQYF

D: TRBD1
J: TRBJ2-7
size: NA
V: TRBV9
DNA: TGTGCCAGCAGCTCGGGACAGGGATTCAACGAGCAGTACTTC
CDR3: CASSSGQGFNEQYF

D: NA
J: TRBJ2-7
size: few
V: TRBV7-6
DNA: TGTGCCAGCAGCGACCCGGGACGCCCCTACGAGCAGTACTTC
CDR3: CASSDPGRPYEQYF

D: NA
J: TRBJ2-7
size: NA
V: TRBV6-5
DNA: TGTGCCAGCAGTTACGCCCCGGGCCTGTCGGGCGAGCAGTACTTC
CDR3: CASSYAPGLSGEQYF

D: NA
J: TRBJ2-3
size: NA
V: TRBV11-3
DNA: TGTGCCAGCAGCCCACTAAGGGGGTCAGATACGCAGTATTTT
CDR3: CASSPLRGSDTQYF

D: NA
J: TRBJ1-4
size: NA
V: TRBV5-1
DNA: TGCGCCAGCAGCTTGGTTCCCGAGGAAGGTGAAAAACTGTTTTTT
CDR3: CASSLVPEEGEKLFF

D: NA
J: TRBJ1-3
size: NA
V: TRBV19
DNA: TGTGCCAGTAGTATAGAGTCCCAGGGATTCTCTGGAAACACCATATATTTT
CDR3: CASSIESQGFSGNTIYF

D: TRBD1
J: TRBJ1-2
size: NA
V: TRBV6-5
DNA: TGTGCCAGCACCTCAGCGCAGGGGGGTAGTGGCTACACCTTC
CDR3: CASTSAQGGSGYTF

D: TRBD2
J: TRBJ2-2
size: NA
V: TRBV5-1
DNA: TGCGCCAGCAGAATAACCGGGACTAGGGCCACCGGGGAGCTGTTTTTT
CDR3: CASRITGTRATGELFF

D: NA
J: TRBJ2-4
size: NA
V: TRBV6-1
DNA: TGTGCCAGCAGCCGTGGCGCGGGTTCCACGGACATTCAGTACTTC
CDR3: CASSRGAGSTDIQYF

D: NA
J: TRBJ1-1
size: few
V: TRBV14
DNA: TGTGCCAGCAGCTATCAGGGGATCACTGAAGCTTTCTTT
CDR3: CASSYQGITEAFF

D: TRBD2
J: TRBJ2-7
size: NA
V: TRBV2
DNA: TGTGCCAGCAGTAGAGGTAGAGCGGGGGGGGCTACGAAGCAGTACTTC
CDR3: CASSRGRAGGATKQYF